This entry lists 29 T cell receptor beta chains sequenced from one sample in a study of vaccination and CD4 T cells after COVID-19. These receptors have no identified antigens. The assay that was used to sequence DNA from cultured CD4+ T cells was the Oncomine TCR Beta short-read assay. TCRdb independently ran MiXCR on the PCR reads; one entry per CDR3 protein. The sample yields about 15,000 distinct CDR3 sequences, 25% to 40% seen once. The sample's treatment: roughly 10-day PBMC culture with coronavirus spike peptide pools or control peptides (ViraFEST assay). The source was CD4+ T cells from blood, cultured in vitro, collected after SARS-CoV-2 vaccination. The source of these receptors is a human donor who had recovered from COVID-19.

This clonotype is labeled as large. V gene TRBV6-5 combines with J gene TRBJ2-1; TRBD1 aligns across 7 bases. With V trimmed by 3 bases and J by 6 bases, 8 bases remained unmatched. Germline-derived CDR1 and CDR2 are MNHEY and SVGAGI. The CDR3 covers 15 residues. CDR3 in amino acids: CASSYIQTGVNEQFF. In nucleotides, the CDR3 is TGTGCCAGCAGTTATATTCAAACAGGGGTCAATGAGCAGTTCTTC.

This clonotype came up once. V gene TRBV2 combines with J gene TRBJ2-3; D unresolved. This CDR3 is built from 12 residues. V shed 5 bases and J shed 5 bases, with 8 bases lying between them. Germline V gives CDR1 SNHLY, CDR2 FYNNEI. This CDR3 is CASSTLRDTQYF. The CDR3 DNA is TGTGCCAGCAGTACCTTGCGAGATACGCAGTATTTT.

This clonotype was counted only a few times. The rearrangement links TRBV7-2 to TRBJ2-1; weak D call: TRBD2 (7 bases). The germline V gene encodes CDR1 SGHTA and CDR2 FQGNSA. CDR3 length equals 14 residues. V was pared by 7 bases and J by 6 bases, with 16 bases between. In DNA, the CDR3 is TGTGCCAGCACGACACAGGGAGGGATCAATGAGCAGTTCTTC. Amino acids: CASTTQGGINEQFF. Drawing the rest from reference TRBV7-2 and TRBJ2-1, the complete variable domain is GAGVSQSPSNKVTEKGKDVELRCDPISGHTALYWYRQSLGQGLEFLIYFQGNSAPDKSGLPSDRFSAERTGGSVSTLTIQRTQQEDSAVYLCASTTQGGINEQFFGPGTRLTVL.

This clonotype was seen only a few times. V and J are TRBV7-7 and TRBJ2-2, with TRBD2 matching over 7 bases. There are 17 residues in the CDR3. Trimming removed 4 bases from V and 4 bases from J; junction bases left unmatched: 12. In germline, CDR1 is SSHAT, CDR2 FNYEAQ (reference sequence). The CDR3 sequence: CASSWAGGSLATGELFF. The CDR3 DNA sequence: TGTGCCAGCAGCTGGGCCGGGGGGTCCTTGGCCACCGGGGAGCTGTTTTTT.

The chain recombines TRBV7-2 with TRBJ2-1; no clear D. From germline, CDR1 is SGHTA and CDR2 FQGNSA. The V gene lost 0 bases and the J gene lost 7 bases, with 10 bases spanning the gap. This CDR3 is 14 amino acids long. Written as DNA, the CDR3 is TGTGCCAGCAGCTTAGCGTCTAGAAATAATGAGCAGTTCTTC. Protein sequence: CASSLASRNNEQFF.

The chain combines TRBV7-9 with TRBJ2-7; 13 positions agree with TRBD2. V was pared by 6 bases and J by 2 bases, with 4 bases of the junction left unmatched. CDR3 length: 15 residues. CDR1 is SEHNR and CDR2 is FQNEAQ in the germline V gene (reference sequence). CDR3 DNA: TGTGCCAGCAGACTCGGGACTAGCGGGACCTACGAGCAGTACTTC. It specifies CASRLGTSGTYEQYF.

The rearrangement joins TRBV28 to TRBJ1-1, with D uncertain. Germline loops: CDR1 MDHEN, CDR2 SYDVKM. Trimming left V 8 bases short and J 0 bases short, with 16 bases between. This CDR3 has 15 amino acids. CDR3 protein: CASGNRPPLNTEAFF. The CDR3 coding sequence is TGTGCCAGCGGGAACAGACCACCATTGAACACTGAAGCTTTCTTT.

The chain combines TRBV6-2 or TRBV6-3 with TRBJ2-7; no firm D call. Between the trimmed V and J ends, which lost 0 bases and 3 bases, there was a span of 12 bases. Germline CDR1 reads MNHEY; CDR2 reads SVGEGT. The CDR3 length is 15 residues. In nucleotides, the CDR3 is TGTGCCAGCAGTTACTCACACGGGTTAGGCTACGAGCAGTACTTC. Protein: CASSYSHGLGYEQYF.

The rearrangement joins TRBV20-1 to TRBJ2-3; TRBD2 agrees at 11 bases. Trimming took 6 bases from V and 5 from J; bases not matched to a gene: 7. The germline CDR1 and CDR2 sequences are DFQATT and SNEGSKA (reference sequence). The CDR3 covers 14 residues. CDR3 bases: TGCAGTGCCAAAACTAGCGGGAGACGAGATACGCAGTATTTT. This encodes CSAKTSGRRDTQYF.

This clonotype was counted between two and nine times. This chain uses TRBV20-1 with TRBJ2-3, with 11 positions matching TRBD2. Germline CDR1 is DFQATT and CDR2 is SNEGSKA (reference sequence). V lost 1 base and J lost 4; bases outside the gene matches: 10. CDR3 length equals 17 residues. The CDR3 DNA is TGCAGTGCTAGAGTAATTACTTTAGCGGGAGGGGCAGATACGCAGTATTTT. Amino acid sequence: CSARVITLAGGADTQYF.

Comment on this clonotype: With a much larger clone just one base away, this may be a read error. The V and J genes are TRBV20-1 and TRBJ1-5; D might be TRBD1 (5 bases). Germline loops: CDR1 DFQATT, CDR2 SNEGSKA (reference sequence). The CDR3 is 14 residues long. The CDR3 region has the DNA TGCGGTGCTAGAGATCAGGCAGGGAGCCAGCCCCAGCATTTT. Protein: CGARDQAGSQPQHF.

The rearrangement uses TRBV5-8 and TRBJ2-7; 8 nucleotides agree with TRBD1. CDR1 and CDR2 from the germline V gene are SGHTS and YDEGEE. V trimming: 7 bases; J trimming: 6 bases; junction bases outside the gene matches: 12. The CDR3 loop spans 14 amino acids. CDR3 bases: TGTGCCAGCGGTCCGCTACAGGGGGTTTTCGAGCAGTACTTC. As protein: CASGPLQGVFEQYF.

The rearrangement joins TRBV7-2 to TRBJ1-2; D gene unclear. Trimming removed 5 bases at V and 1 base at J, with 11 bases between. Per germline, CDR1 SGHTA and CDR2 FQGNSA. This CDR3 is built from 14 residues. DNA of the CDR3: TGTGCCAGCAGCCTCAGACTGGATAACTATGGCTACACCTTC. The encoded protein is CASSLRLDNYGYTF.

The chain links TRBV19 to TRBJ1-2; TRBD1 agrees at 7 bases. There are 14 residues in the CDR3. From germline, CDR1 is LNHDA and CDR2 SQIVND (reference sequence). Germline trimming cut 7 bases from V and 8 bases from J; bases unmatched to any gene: 13. CDR3 bases: TGTGCCAGTACCCCAGGACAGGTGGACGTCGGCTACACCTTC. It specifies CASTPGQVDVGYTF.

The chain uses TRBV7-6 and TRBJ2-7; 8 bases fit TRBD2. This CDR3 has 17 residues. With 4 bases clipped from V and 4 bases from J, the junction kept 15 bases outside the gene matches. Germline CDR1 is SGHVS and CDR2 is FNYEAQ. The CDR3 region is CASSSYPGGLAGYEQYF. The DNA for the CDR3 is TGTGCCAGCAGCTCCTACCCCGGTGGACTAGCTGGTTACGAGCAGTACTTC.

This clonotype has just a few counts. J is TRBJ1-6 and V is TRBV6-1, with D possibly matching TRBD1 (6 bases). The V end was cut by 5 bases, the J end by 9 bases, with 17 bases between. The CDR3 totals 15 residues. Per the germline V gene, CDR1 is MNHNS and CDR2 is SASEGT. DNA of the CDR3: TGTGCCAGCAGTCGCCGGGGGCAAAGTGGTTCACCCCTCCACTTT. Translating it yields CASSRRGQSGSPLHF.

The CDR3 DNA follows: TGTGCCGCCGGTAATTCAAACTACGAGCAGTACTTC. Its protein is CAAGNSNYEQYF. The chain is built from TRBV10-3 and TRBJ2-7; D is ambiguous. Germline V lookup: CDR1 ENHRY, CDR2 SYGVKD. This CDR3 region has 12 residues. V was clipped by 11 bases and J by 3 bases, with 14 bases between them.

The chain links TRBV6-1 to TRBJ1-2, with 7 nucleotides matching TRBD1. J lost 5 bases, V lost 6 bases, and 9 bases had no gene match. From germline, CDR1 is MNHNS and CDR2 SASEGT. The CDR3 is 14 residues long. The DNA for the CDR3 is TGTGCCAGCAGGCCCGGGACAGCCTCTTATGGCTACACCTTC. Encoded protein: CASRPGTASYGYTF.

Concerning this clonotype: Relative to the germline gene, one junction end is altered; a read error may explain this. V and J are TRBV12-3 or TRBV12-4 and TRBJ1-2; D uncertain. The CDR3 loop spans 13 amino acids. CDR3 in amino acids: CASSLASRDGYTF. CDR3 coding DNA: TGTGCCAGCAGTCTAGCCTCTCGGGATGGCTACACCTTC.

This clonotype was picked up a small number of times. The V call is TRBV2, the J call TRBJ2-3, with D unresolved. CDR1 and CDR2 (germline): SNHLY, FYNNEI. CDR3 size: 13 residues. V was trimmed by 7 bases and J by 0 bases, leaving 8 bases between them. CDR3 loop: CASTPDSTDTQYF. The CDR3 nucleotides read TGTGCCAGCACCCCGGACAGCACAGATACGCAGTATTTT.

Sample share makes this clonotype medium-sized. The chain is built from TRBV20-1 and TRBJ1-4, with TRBD1 identical over 12 bases. The CDR3 contains 19 residues. The trim removed 0 bases at V and 10 bases at J, leaving 18 bases unmatched. The V gene's germline CDR1 is DFQATT and CDR2 SNEGSKA (reference sequence). CDR3 sequence reads: CSARDPSGTGGVGGVKLFF. The CDR3 region has the DNA TGCAGTGCTAGAGACCCATCTGGGACAGGGGGCGTGGGAGGAGTAAAACTGTTTTTT.

The chain employs TRBV5-1 and TRBJ1-1; weak D call: TRBD1 (5 bases). V was pared by 4 bases and J by 1 base, with 11 bases between. The CDR3 runs 14 residues. Germline lookup yields CDR1 SGHRS and CDR2 YFSETQ. This CDR3 is CASSPWGGNTEAFF. The CDR3, as DNA: TGCGCCAGCAGCCCCTGGGGGGGGAACACTGAAGCTTTCTTT.

This sequence joins TRBV7-2 and TRBJ1-2, with TRBD1 identical over 9 bases. The CDR3 has 14 residues. The trim removed 5 bases at V and 4 bases at J, leaving 5 bases unmatched. CDR1 and CDR2 (germline): SGHTA, FQGNSA. The CDR3 bases are TGTGCCAGCAGCCCTGACAGGGGGTTCTATGGCTACACCTTC. It yields the protein CASSPDRGFYGYTF.

This clonotype appeared a few times. The rearrangement uses TRBV28 and TRBJ1-2; TRBD1 matches 8 bases. Germline V gene data show CDR1 as MDHEN and CDR2 as SYDVKM. This CDR3 comprises 15 residues. Trimming removed 7 bases from V and 5 bases from J; junction bases left unmatched: 12. The CDR3: CASTLNTGTGYGYTF. For the CDR3, the DNA is TGTGCCAGCACCCTAAACACCGGGACAGGATATGGCTACACCTTC.

This clonotype turned up a few times. The gene calls are TRBV6-1 and TRBJ2-7, with 10 bases aligning to TRBD1. The V and J ends lost 7 bases and 2 bases, in that order; junction bases with no gene match: 5. CDR1 is MNHNS, CDR2 SASEGT, per germline. This CDR3 has 14 amino acids. This CDR3 is CASTPGQGTYEQYF. The CDR3 DNA follows: TGTGCCAGCACCCCGGGACAGGGGACCTACGAGCAGTACTTC.

The chain carries TRBV20-1 and TRBJ1-2; 7 bases are a match to TRBD1. Germline assignment: CDR1 DFQATT and CDR2 SNEGSKA (reference sequence). V was clipped by 5 bases and J by 8 bases; unmatched bases: 8. The CDR3 loop spans 12 amino acids. The CDR3 nucleotides read TGCAGTGCTGACAGGGATTTGGGAGGCTACACCTTC. This sequence encodes CSADRDLGGYTF.

The chain has TRBV19 and TRBJ2-7; D is perhaps TRBD1 or TRBD2 (6 bases each). The CDR3 extends over 14 amino acids. From germline, CDR1 is LNHDA and CDR2 SQIVND (reference sequence). Trimming left V 7 bases short and J 2 bases short, with 15 bases between. The CDR3 here is CASTSGAVPYEQYF. DNA of the CDR3: TGTGCCAGTACCTCGGGGGCGGTACCCTACGAGCAGTACTTC.

This clonotype was seen a few times. The rearrangement joins TRBV6-1 to TRBJ1-5; D gene ambiguous. Trimming took 3 bases from V and 1 from J, leaving 10 bases between them. The germline gives CDR1 MNHNS, CDR2 SASEGT. CDR3 length: 15 residues. The DNA for the CDR3 is TGTGCCAGCAGTGATTGGCGTTTGAGCAATCAGCCCCAGCATTTT. Residues: CASSDWRLSNQPQHF.

The table lists this clonotype with a few counts. The chain couples TRBV24-1 to TRBJ1-2; D perhaps matches TRBD1 (6 bases). With 4 bases removed from V and 14 bases from J, the gap between germline ends came to 16 bases. Germline CDR1 is KGHDR and CDR2 is SFDVKD. The CDR3 is 12 residues long. The CDR3 DNA is TGTGCCACCAGTGACCGGACAGTTGGCGGAACCTTC. Translating it yields CATSDRTVGGTF.